The sequence of this TCR beta chain was determined in a study of cytomegalovirus exposure and HLA in healthy donors. Findings of the study overall: Reports showed the classifier diagnosing cytomegalovirus status with high specificity and sensitivity. A later analysis found TCR association rates differed by HLA locus, highest for DRB1 and lowest for HLA-C. Later analysis suggested most CMV-associated TCR beta chains were HLA-restricted.

To note about this clone: Its target is not known.

The PCR ran on 60 Vbeta and 13 Jbeta primers. Some clones are missing from TCRdb's copy, which holds only in-frame ones; the method was immunoSEQ multiplex PCR. This table holds over 200,000 clones, more than 75% found once. The ends were cut back, 4 bases at V and 0 bases at J, with 10 bases in the middle. The germline gives CDR1 WNHNN, CDR2 SYGVQD (reference sequence). This CDR3 region has 14 residues. The source of this sequence is a woman in her thirties or forties in good health and CMV-seropositive. The sample was PBMCs. This chain connects TRBV10-1 to TRBJ2-7, with D possibly TRBD2 on 6 matching bases. CDR3 region: CASSARRGSYEQYF. The CDR3 DNA follows: TGCGCCAGCAGTGCTCGGCGGGGCTCCTACGAGCAGTACTTC.